This T cell receptor beta chain originates from a study of cytomegalovirus exposure and HLA in healthy donors. As for the study in general: The roughly 110 validation repertoires were reported in a later analysis to have been generated on the same platform as the approximately 700 first-cohort repertoires.

Of note for this clone: The antigen remains unidentified.

Measured with immunoSEQ multiplex PCR; TCRdb has only the in-frame clones, and not every one. The sample has about 56,000 clones; 93% are singletons. Study-wide results and limits: Cytomegalovirus association was assigned to about 150 TCR beta chains.

CDR3 size: 14 residues. V is TRBV1 and J is TRBJ1-1. TRBV1 is recorded as a pseudogene. This TCR was sampled from a woman aged 18-29 years in good health and CMV-seropositive. The sequencing sample was made of PBMCs. The CDR3 loop is CTSSQGGGVTEAFF. The CDR3 DNA reads as TGCACCAGCAGCCAAGGAGGGGGGGTCACTGAAGCTTTCTTT.